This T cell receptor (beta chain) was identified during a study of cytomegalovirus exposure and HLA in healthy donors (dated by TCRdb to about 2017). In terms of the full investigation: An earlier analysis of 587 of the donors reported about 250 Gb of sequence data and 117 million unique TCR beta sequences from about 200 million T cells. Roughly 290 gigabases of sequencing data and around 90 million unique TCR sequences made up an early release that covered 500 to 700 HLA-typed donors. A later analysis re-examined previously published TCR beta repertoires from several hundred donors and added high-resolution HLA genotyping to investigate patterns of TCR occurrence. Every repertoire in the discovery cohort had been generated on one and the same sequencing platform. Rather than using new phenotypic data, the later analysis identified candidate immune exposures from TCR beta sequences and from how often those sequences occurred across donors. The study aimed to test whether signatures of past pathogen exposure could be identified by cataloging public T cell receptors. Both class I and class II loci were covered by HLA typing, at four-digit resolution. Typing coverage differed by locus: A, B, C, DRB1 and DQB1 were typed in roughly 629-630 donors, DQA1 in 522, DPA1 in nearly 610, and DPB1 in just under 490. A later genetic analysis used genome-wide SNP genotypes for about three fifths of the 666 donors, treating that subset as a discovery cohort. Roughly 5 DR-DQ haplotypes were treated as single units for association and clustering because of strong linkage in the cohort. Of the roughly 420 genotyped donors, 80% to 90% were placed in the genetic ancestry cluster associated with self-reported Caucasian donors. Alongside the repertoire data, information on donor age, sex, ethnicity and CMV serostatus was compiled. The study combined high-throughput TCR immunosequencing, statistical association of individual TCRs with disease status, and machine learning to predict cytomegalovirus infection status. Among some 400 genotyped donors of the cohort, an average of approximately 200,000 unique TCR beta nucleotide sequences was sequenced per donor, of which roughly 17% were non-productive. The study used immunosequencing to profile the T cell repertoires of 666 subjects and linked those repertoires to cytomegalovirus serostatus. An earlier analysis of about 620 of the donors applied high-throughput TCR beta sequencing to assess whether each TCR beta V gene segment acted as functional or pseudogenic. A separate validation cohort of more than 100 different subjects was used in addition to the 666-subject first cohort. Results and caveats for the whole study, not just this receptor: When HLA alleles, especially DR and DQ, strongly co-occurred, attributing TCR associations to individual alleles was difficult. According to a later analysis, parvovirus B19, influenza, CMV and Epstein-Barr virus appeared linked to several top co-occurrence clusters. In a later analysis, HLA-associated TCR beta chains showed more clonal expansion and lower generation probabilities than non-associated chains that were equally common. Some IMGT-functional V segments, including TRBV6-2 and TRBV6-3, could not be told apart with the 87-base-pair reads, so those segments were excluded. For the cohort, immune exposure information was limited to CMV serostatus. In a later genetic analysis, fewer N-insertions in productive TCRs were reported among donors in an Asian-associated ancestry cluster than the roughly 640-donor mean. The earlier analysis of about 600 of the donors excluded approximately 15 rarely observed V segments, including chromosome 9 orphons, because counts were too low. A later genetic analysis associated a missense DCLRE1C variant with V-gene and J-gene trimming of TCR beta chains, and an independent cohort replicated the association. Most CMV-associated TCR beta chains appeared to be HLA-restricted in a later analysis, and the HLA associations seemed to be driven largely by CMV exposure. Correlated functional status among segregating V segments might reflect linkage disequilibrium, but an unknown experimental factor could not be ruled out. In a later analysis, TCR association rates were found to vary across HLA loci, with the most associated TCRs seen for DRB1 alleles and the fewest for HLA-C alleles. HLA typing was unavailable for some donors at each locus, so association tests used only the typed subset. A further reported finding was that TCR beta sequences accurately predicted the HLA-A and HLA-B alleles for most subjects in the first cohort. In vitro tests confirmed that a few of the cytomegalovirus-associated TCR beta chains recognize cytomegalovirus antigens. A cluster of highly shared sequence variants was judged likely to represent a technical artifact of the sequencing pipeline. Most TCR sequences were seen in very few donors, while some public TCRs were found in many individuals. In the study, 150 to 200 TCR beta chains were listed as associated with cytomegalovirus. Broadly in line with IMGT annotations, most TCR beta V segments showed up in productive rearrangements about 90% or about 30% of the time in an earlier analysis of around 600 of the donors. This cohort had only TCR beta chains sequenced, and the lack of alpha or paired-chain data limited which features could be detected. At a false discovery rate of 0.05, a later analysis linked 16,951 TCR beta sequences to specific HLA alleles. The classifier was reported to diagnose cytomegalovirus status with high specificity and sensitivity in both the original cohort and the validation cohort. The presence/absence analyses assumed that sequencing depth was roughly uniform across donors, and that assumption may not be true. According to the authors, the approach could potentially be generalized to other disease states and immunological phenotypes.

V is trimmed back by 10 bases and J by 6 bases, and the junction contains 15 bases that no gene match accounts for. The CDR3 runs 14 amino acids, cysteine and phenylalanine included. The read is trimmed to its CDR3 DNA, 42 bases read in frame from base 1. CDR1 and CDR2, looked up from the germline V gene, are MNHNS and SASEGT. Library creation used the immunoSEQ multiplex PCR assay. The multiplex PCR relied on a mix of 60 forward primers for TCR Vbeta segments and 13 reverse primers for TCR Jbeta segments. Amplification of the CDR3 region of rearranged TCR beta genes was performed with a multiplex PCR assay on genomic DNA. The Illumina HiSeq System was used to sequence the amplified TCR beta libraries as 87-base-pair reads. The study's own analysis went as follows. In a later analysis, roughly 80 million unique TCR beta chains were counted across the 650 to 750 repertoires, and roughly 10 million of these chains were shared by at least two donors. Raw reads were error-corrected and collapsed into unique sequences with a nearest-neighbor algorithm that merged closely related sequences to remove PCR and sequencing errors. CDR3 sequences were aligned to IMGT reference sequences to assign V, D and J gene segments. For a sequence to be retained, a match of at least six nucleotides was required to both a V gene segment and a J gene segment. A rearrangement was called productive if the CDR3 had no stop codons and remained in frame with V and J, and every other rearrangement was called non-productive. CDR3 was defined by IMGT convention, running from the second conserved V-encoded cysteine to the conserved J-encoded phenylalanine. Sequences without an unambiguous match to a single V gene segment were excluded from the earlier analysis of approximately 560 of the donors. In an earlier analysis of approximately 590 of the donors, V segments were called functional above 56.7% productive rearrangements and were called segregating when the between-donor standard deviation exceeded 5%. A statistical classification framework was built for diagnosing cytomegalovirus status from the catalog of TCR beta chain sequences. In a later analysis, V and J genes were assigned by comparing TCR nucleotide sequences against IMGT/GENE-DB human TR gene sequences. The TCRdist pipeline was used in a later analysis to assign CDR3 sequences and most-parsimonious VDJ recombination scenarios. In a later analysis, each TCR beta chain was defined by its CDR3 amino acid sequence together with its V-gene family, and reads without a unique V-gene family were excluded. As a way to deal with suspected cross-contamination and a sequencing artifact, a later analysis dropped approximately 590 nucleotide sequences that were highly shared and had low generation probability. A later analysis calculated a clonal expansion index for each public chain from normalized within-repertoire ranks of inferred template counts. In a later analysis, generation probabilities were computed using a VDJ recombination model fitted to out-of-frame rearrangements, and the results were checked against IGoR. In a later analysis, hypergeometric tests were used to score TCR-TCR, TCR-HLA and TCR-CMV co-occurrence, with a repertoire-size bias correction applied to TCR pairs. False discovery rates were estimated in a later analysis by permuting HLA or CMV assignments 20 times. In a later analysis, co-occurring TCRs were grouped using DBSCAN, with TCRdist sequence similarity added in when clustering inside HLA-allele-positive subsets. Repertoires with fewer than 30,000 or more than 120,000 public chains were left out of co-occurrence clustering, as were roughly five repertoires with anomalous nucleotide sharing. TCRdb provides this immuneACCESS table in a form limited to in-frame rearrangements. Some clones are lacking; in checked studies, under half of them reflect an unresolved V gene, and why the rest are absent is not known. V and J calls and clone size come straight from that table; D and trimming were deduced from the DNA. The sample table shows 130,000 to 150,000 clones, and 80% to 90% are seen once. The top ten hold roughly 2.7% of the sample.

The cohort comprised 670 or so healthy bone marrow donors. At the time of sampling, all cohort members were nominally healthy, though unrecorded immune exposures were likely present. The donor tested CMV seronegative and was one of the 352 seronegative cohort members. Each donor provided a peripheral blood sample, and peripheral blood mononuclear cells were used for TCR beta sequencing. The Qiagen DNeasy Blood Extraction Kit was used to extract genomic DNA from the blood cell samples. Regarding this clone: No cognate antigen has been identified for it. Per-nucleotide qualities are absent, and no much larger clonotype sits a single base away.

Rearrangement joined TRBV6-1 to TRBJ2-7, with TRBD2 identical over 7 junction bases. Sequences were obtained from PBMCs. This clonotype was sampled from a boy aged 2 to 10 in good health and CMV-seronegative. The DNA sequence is TGTGCCACCGGTGCTAGACTAGCCTCAACCGAGCAGTACTTC. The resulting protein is CATGARLASTEQYF.